One and the same sample provided the 14 T cell receptor beta chains below, sequenced in a study of CD8 T cells in ankylosing spondylitis. Study-wide points: About 8 highly homologous variants made up a TCR beta motif that seemed to typify ankylosing spondylitis blood.

These receptors are not linked to any known antigen. One entry per CDR3 protein results from TCRdb running MiXCR on the 5' RACE reads. The profile shows 330,000 or so distinct CDR3 sequences, roughly 8% of them singletons. Sequencing input: blood, either unsorted or a sorted T cell fraction (not recorded which). Receptors were obtained from a male donor with ankylosing spondylitis.

The chain employs TRBV7-8 and TRBJ1-5; TRBD1 aligns across 7 bases. This CDR3 contains 15 residues. The germline V gene has CDR1 SGHVS and CDR2 FQNEAQ. With 4 bases clipped from V and 4 bases from J, the junction kept 7 bases outside the gene matches. This CDR3 reads CASSSITGVNQPQHF. The CDR3 DNA is TGTGCCAGCAGCTCAATAACAGGGGTAAATCAGCCCCAGCATTTT. Full variable domain (missing parts from reference TRBV7-8 and TRBJ1-5): GAGVSQSPRYKVAKRGQDVALRCDPISGHVSLFWYQQALGQGPEFLTYFQNEAQLDKSGLPSDRFFAERPEGSVSTLKIQRTQQEDSAVYLCASSSITGVNQPQHFGDGTRLSIL.

The chain couples TRBV29-1 to TRBJ2-7; D unclear. The CDR3 extends over 11 amino acids. CDR1 is SQVTM and CDR2 is ANQGSEA in the germline V gene. Trimming shortened V by 6 bases and J by 0 bases, and 6 bases separated the two germline ends. The CDR3 reads CSVRGSYEQYF. In DNA, the CDR3 is TGCAGCGTACGAGGCTCCTACGAGCAGTACTTC.

This clonotype has just a few counts. This sequence joins TRBV6-5 and TRBJ1-2; 7 bases align to TRBD1. The germline gives CDR1 MNHEY, CDR2 SVGAGI. The V segment lost 0 bases and the J segment 6 bases; nucleotides outside the gene matches: 4. CDR3 length equals 14 residues. CDR3 sequence reads: CASSYSAGGHGYTF. The DNA for the CDR3 is TGTGCCAGCAGTTACTCTGCAGGGGGGCATGGCTACACCTTC.

V usage is TRBV20-1 and J usage is TRBJ2-1, with 11 positions matching TRBD2. Germline lookup yields CDR1 DFQATT and CDR2 SNEGSKA (reference sequence). Unmatched junction bases numbered 6, after V lost 2 bases and J lost 6 bases. CDR3 length: 15 residues. CDR3 amino acids: CSARSASGGLNEQFF. CDR3 nucleotides: TGCAGTGCTAGATCGGCTAGCGGGGGGCTCAATGAGCAGTTCTTC.

The chain joins TRBV27 to TRBJ1-5, with 8 bases aligning to TRBD1. From germline, CDR1 is MNHEY and CDR2 SMNVEV (reference sequence). This CDR3 has 12 residues. V shed 9 bases, J shed 6 bases, and the junction held 4 bases outside the gene matches. CDR3 sequence: CARTGAAQPQHF. In DNA form, the CDR3 reads TGTGCCAGGACAGGGGCGGCTCAGCCCCAGCATTTT.

In this sample, this clonotype turned up a few times. This rearrangement joins TRBV27 to TRBJ1-6, with a possible D match to TRBD1 (5 bases). The CDR3 length is 15 residues. The V end lost 6 bases, the J end lost 3 bases, and 12 bases lay between the germline ends. Germline values: CDR1 MNHEY, CDR2 SMNVEV (reference sequence). The CDR3 loop is CASSPDDSYNSPLHF. In DNA form, the CDR3 reads TGTGCCAGCAGCCCCGACGACAGCTATAATTCACCCCTCCACTTT.

In this sample, this clonotype turned up many times. This rearrangement joins TRBV20-1 to TRBJ2-2, with D maybe TRBD2 (5 bases). V was trimmed by 3 bases and J by 2 bases, leaving 7 bases between them. From germline, CDR1 is DFQATT and CDR2 SNEGSKA (reference sequence). This CDR3 is built from 13 residues. CDR3 protein: CSASGINTGELFF. In DNA, the CDR3 is TGCAGTGCTAGCGGGATAAACACCGGGGAGCTGTTTTTT.

This clonotype was seen at least ten times. The chain uses TRBV12-3 or TRBV12-4 and TRBJ1-5; D ambiguous. The germline V and J ends were trimmed by 1 base and 7 bases, with 8 bases remaining between them. The CDR3 length is 13 residues. This chain's CDR3 is CASSLEAGQPQHF. CDR3 nucleotides: TGTGCCAGCAGTTTAGAAGCGGGACAGCCCCAGCATTTT.

This clonotype came up many times. The V and J genes are TRBV29-1 and TRBJ2-5; the D call may be TRBD1 or TRBD2 (5 bases each). The CDR3 is 13 amino acids. Germline CDR1 reads SQVTM; CDR2 reads ANQGSEA. The V end lost 7 bases, the J end lost 5 bases, and 17 bases lay between the germline ends. DNA of the CDR3: TGCAGCGCCCGAAGGGGACCCGAGGAGACCCAGTACTTC. Translated, it gives CSARRGPEETQYF.

This clonotype turned up a few times. The rearrangement joins TRBV13 to TRBJ2-7, with D tentatively TRBD1 or TRBD2 (5 bases each). The length of the CDR3 is 14 residues. V lost 0 bases to trimming and J lost 4 bases, with 10 bases between them. CDR1 and CDR2 (germline): PRHDT, FYEKMQ (reference sequence). CDR3 region: CASSLGRGPYEQYF. The CDR3 coding sequence is TGTGCCAGCAGCTTAGGCCGGGGACCTTACGAGCAGTACTTC.

This clonotype was observed a few times. The rearrangement joins TRBV29-1 to TRBJ1-2; D uncertain. Germline V gives CDR1 SQVTM, CDR2 ANQGSEA. Deletions cut 3 bases from V and 2 bases from J, with 13 bases between. The length of the CDR3 is 14 residues. The DNA for the CDR3 is TGCAGCGTTGATGAGGGCAGCGCGAACTATGGCTACACCTTC. Translating gives CSVDEGSANYGYTF.

The chain couples TRBV6-5 to TRBJ2-3; 11 nucleotides align to TRBD1. Germline loops: CDR1 MNHEY, CDR2 SVGAGI. V lost 6 bases, J lost 0 bases, and 8 bases stayed unmatched. The CDR3 covers 17 residues. The CDR3 coding sequence is TGTGCCAGCAGACTACTCGGGACAGGGGGAAGCACAGATACGCAGTATTTT. Translated, it gives CASRLLGTGGSTDTQYF.

The V and J genes are TRBV7-9 and TRBJ2-1; D is unresolved. Between the trimmed V and J ends, which lost 5 bases and 16 bases, there was a span of 21 bases. This CDR3 has 13 residues. From germline, CDR1 is SEHNR and CDR2 FQNEAQ (reference sequence). The DNA of the CDR3 is TGTGCCAGCAGCCAGGCCAGCAGCAATGGATCATTCTTC. This codes for CASSQASSNGSFF.

This clonotype was observed a handful of times. The chain recombines TRBV11-2 with TRBJ2-7; maybe TRBD1 (6 bases). V lost 7 bases and J 0 bases, leaving 19 bases between the germline ends. This CDR3 has 16 residues. Germline V gives CDR1 SGHAT, CDR2 FQNNGV. The CDR3 loop reads CASTLLGGIYSYEQYF. In DNA form, the CDR3 reads TGTGCCAGCACCCTGTTAGGGGGAATATACTCCTACGAGCAGTACTTC. The whole variable domain, filled in from reference TRBV11-2 and TRBJ2-7, reads EAGVAQSPRYKIIEKRQSVAFWCNPISGHATLYWYQQILGQGPKLLIQFQNNGVVDDSQLPKDRFSAERLKGVDSTLKIQPAKLEDSAVYLCASTLLGGIYSYEQYFGPGTRLTVT.